What follows are 25 T cell receptor beta chains derived from one specimen sequenced in a study of T-cell reconstitution after alpha-beta-depleted transplantation in children (dated by TCRdb to the mid-2010s). To prepare the library, PCR was applied. TCRdb records Illumina HiSeq 2500 as the sequencer. TCR libraries were prepared with molecular barcoding, using unique molecular identifiers to normalize TCRbeta repertoire quantification. TCRdb took the public reads, trimmed them with fastp at Q25, ran MiXCR for clone calling and kept in-frame beta chains. Entries that share a CDR3 protein sequence are merged under the most common genes and DNA. For this sample there are around 360,000 distinct CDR3 sequences; 10% appear just once. Under 3% of the sample rests with the top ten. The specimen was PBMCs from the stem cell graft donor, collected from the stem cell graft. The receptors shown here come from a human donor who donated a stem cell graft to a child with acute lymphoblastic leukemia.

The gene calls are TRBV28 and TRBJ1-2, with TRBD1 matching over 9 bases. The CDR3 sequence is 13 residues long. After removal of 4 bases from V and 10 bases from J, the junction contained 7 bases not matched to a gene. In germline, CDR1 is MDHEN, CDR2 SYDVKM. CDR3 coding DNA: TGTGCCAGCAGTTCCCCCGGACAGGGGACCTACACCTTC. It encodes CASSSPGQGTYTF.

There are many counts of this clonotype. At one of its ends the junction is not consistent with the germline gene, which may arise from a read error. This chain joins TRBV7-7 and TRBJ2-3; tentatively, D is TRBD1 or TRBD2 (5 bases each). This CDR3 region has 15 residues. Germline V gives CDR1 SSHAT, CDR2 FNYEAQ (reference sequence). CDR3 nucleotide sequence: TGTGCTAGCAGCTCGGGCCGGGGCGATCGACATACGCAGTATTTT. Amino acids: CASSSGRGDRHTQYF.

The rearrangement uses TRBV6-1 and TRBJ1-5, with a weak D call TRBD1 (6 bases). V lost 0 bases and J 0 bases, leaving 12 bases between the germline ends. The CDR3 contains 17 residues. CDR1 and CDR2 from the germline V gene are MNHNS and SASEGT. CDR3 DNA: TGTGCCAGCAGTGAAGCGTGGGGGGCAGCTAGCAATCAGCCCCAGCATTTT. Translated, it gives CASSEAWGAASNQPQHF.

This clonotype was counted many times. V usage is TRBV28 and J usage is TRBJ2-5, with TRBD2 matching over 13 bases. Trimming removed 6 bases from V and 7 bases from J; junction bases left unmatched: 8. This CDR3 contains 15 residues. The germline V gene encodes CDR1 MDHEN and CDR2 SYDVKM. The CDR3 here is CASRYGTSGTGTQYF. The CDR3 region has the DNA TGTGCCAGCAGATACGGGACTAGCGGGACGGGGACCCAGTACTTC.

The chain joins TRBV20-1 to TRBJ2-7; 9 positions match TRBD2. The CDR3 contains 14 residues. Germline V gene data show CDR1 as DFQATT and CDR2 as SNEGSKA (reference sequence). V lost 6 bases, J lost 1 base, and 7 bases stayed unmatched. The CDR3 bases are TGCAGTGCCGAAAAAGCGGGAGGTTCCTACGAGCAGTACTTC. It codes for CSAEKAGGSYEQYF.

This clonotype was observed a few times. The CDR3 region is CASSIYGTSGRGNEQFF. The CDR3 region has the DNA TGTGCCAGCAGCATCTATGGGACTAGCGGGAGAGGGAATGAGCAGTTCTTC. The V gene is TRBV7-2, the J gene TRBJ2-1; 14 bases match TRBD2. Germline CDR1 reads SGHTA; CDR2 reads FQGNSA. The CDR3 length is 17 residues. Trimming cost V 5 bases and J 7 bases; bases outside gene matches: 10.

This clonotype was detected only a few times. The V gene is TRBV20-1, the J gene TRBJ2-5, with unresolved D. The CDR3 sequence is 11 residues long. Germline CDR1 and CDR2: DFQATT and SNEGSKA (reference sequence). V shed 1 base and J shed 3 bases, with 3 bases lying between them. CDR3 coding DNA: TGCAGTGCTAGAGGAGAAGAGACCCAGTACTTC. Its protein product is CSARGEETQYF.

The chain links TRBV5-1 to TRBJ2-7, with TRBD1 matching 10 bases. From germline, CDR1 is SGHRS and CDR2 YFSETQ. V shed 4 bases, J shed 5 bases, and the junction held 6 bases outside the gene matches. The CDR3 loop spans 14 amino acids. CDR3 loop: CASSLGQGRDEQYF. Here the CDR3 DNA reads TGCGCCAGCAGCCTGGGACAGGGGAGGGACGAGCAGTACTTC.

The V call is TRBV18, the J call TRBJ1-1; D unclear. Trimming cost V 6 bases and J 6 bases, with 11 bases left between them. CDR3 size: 12 residues. Germline loops: CDR1 KGHSH, CDR2 LQKENI. Written as DNA, the CDR3 is TGTGCCAGCTCGGATAAAGGAGCTGAAGCTTTCTTT. Its translation is CASSDKGAEAFF.

Turning to this clonotype: One junction end does not reproduce the germline sequence, and a read error may be involved. The chain is built from TRBV4-1 and TRBJ2-7; D call uncertain. Germline V gene data show CDR1 as MGHRA and CDR2 as YSYEKL. CDR3 length: 17 amino acids. The CDR3 loop is CTSSQDRWGLSSYEQYF. The CDR3 DNA sequence: TGCACCAGCAGCCAAGATAGGTGGGGTCTTAGCTCCTACGAGCAGTACTTC.

Concerning this clonotype itself: The germline gene is not matched at one end of the junction; a read error may be the cause. V is TRBV27 and J is TRBJ2-7, with 8 nucleotides matching TRBD1. The germline gives CDR1 MNHEY, CDR2 SMNVEV (reference sequence). The CDR3 contains 11 residues. For the CDR3, the DNA is TGTGCCAGCAGTTCTAGGACAGGGCCGGACTTC. It codes for CASSSRTGPDF.

This clonotype was counted a few times. The chain is built from TRBV9 and TRBJ2-1; tentative D call: TRBD2 (6 bases). V dropped 1 base and J dropped 0 bases, with 11 bases sitting between them. The CDR3 has 16 residues. Germline V gives CDR1 SGDLS, CDR2 YYNGEE. Here the CDR3 reads CASSVSPGVSYNEQFF. For the CDR3, the DNA is TGTGCCAGCAGCGTAAGTCCGGGGGTCTCCTACAATGAGCAGTTCTTC.

The chain carries TRBV7-9 and TRBJ2-5; tentatively, D is TRBD2 (6 bases). Trimming pared 1 base from V and 5 bases from J, leaving 14 bases between. Germline CDR1 and CDR2: SEHNR and FQNEAQ (reference sequence). The CDR3 covers 15 residues. CDR3 in amino acids: CASSLDPGVRETQYF. The CDR3, as DNA: TGTGCCAGCAGCTTAGACCCGGGAGTGCGGGAGACCCAGTACTTC.

This clonotype was seen ten or more times. The rearrangement joins TRBV4-1 to TRBJ2-2, with TRBD1 matching 8 bases. V shed 2 bases and J 4 bases; nucleotides not matched to a gene: 6. The CDR3 totals 16 residues. Germline CDR1 and CDR2: MGHRA and YSYEKL. CDR3 DNA: TGCGCCAGCAGCCAAATCACAGGGGGAGGCACCGGGGAGCTGTTTTTT. This codes for CASSQITGGGTGELFF.

This chain uses TRBV20-1 with TRBJ1-1, with D possibly matching TRBD1 (6 bases). The CDR3 runs 15 residues. Germline V lookup: CDR1 DFQATT, CDR2 SNEGSKA (reference sequence). Between the trimmed V and J ends, which lost 3 bases and 5 bases, there was a span of 19 bases. CDR3 sequence (DNA): TGCAGTGCTAGTGTTTGGCAGGGGTTGAGGACTGAAGCTTTCTTT. This sequence encodes CSASVWQGLRTEAFF.

In its sample, this clonotype was seen a few times. The gene calls are TRBV28 and TRBJ2-5; D not resolved. Between the trimmed V and J ends, which lost 11 bases and 2 bases, there was a span of 15 bases. The CDR3 spans 13 residues. CDR1 and CDR2 from the germline V gene are MDHEN and SYDVKM. The CDR3, as DNA: TGTGCCGCTTCCAGTTTTGGTCAAGAGACCCAGTACTTC. Translation: CAASSFGQETQYF. Drawing the rest from reference TRBV28 and TRBJ2-5, the complete variable domain is DVKVTQSSRYLVKRTGEKVFLECVQDMDHENMFWYRQDPGLGLRLIYFSYDVKMKEKGDIPEGYSVSREKKERFSLILESASTNQTSMYLCAASSFGQETQYFGPGTRLLVL.

The chain joins TRBV7-6 to TRBJ1-4; possibly TRBD1 for D (6 bases). Trimming pared 1 base from V and 8 bases from J, leaving 11 bases between. There are 14 residues in the CDR3. From germline, CDR1 is SGHVS and CDR2 FNYEAQ. This chain's CDR3 is CASSLEGGGEKLFF. For the CDR3, the DNA is TGTGCCAGCAGCTTAGAAGGGGGAGGCGAAAAACTGTTTTTT.

This clonotype occurred many times. The genes are TRBV6-5 and TRBJ2-7; TRBD2 agrees at 7 bases. Germline assignment: CDR1 MNHEY and CDR2 SVGAGI. This CDR3 has 15 residues. V lost 3 bases to trimming and J lost 2 bases; unmatched junction nucleotides: 7. Here the CDR3 reads CASSYSGGGPYEQYF. The CDR3 coding sequence is TGTGCCAGCAGTTATTCGGGGGGAGGCCCCTACGAGCAGTACTTC.

This clonotype has ten or more counts. The chain combines TRBV4-3 with TRBJ2-7; tentative D call: TRBD1 (6 bases). The CDR3 runs to 13 residues. Germline CDR1 LGHNA, CDR2 YSLEER. Deletions cut 3 bases from V and 4 bases from J, with 10 bases between. The CDR3 protein is CASSQGARYEQYF. CDR3 nucleotide sequence: TGCGCCAGCAGCCAGGGGGCCCGGTACGAGCAGTACTTC.

This chain links TRBV27 with TRBJ1-5; possible D gene TRBD1, 5 bases. CDR3 length: 14 residues. The germline V gene encodes CDR1 MNHEY and CDR2 SMNVEV (reference sequence). Trimming removed 2 bases from V and 6 bases from J, with 11 bases in between. The CDR3 sequence: CASSLQGEGQPQHF. CDR3 DNA: TGTGCCAGCAGTTTACAGGGTGAGGGTCAGCCCCAGCATTTT.

This clonotype was found a few times. The chain employs TRBV29-1 and TRBJ2-5; D not certain. The germline V and J ends were trimmed by 4 bases and 1 base, with 7 bases remaining between them. Per germline, CDR1 SQVTM and CDR2 ANQGSEA. The CDR3 covers 12 residues. This CDR3 reads CSVVGGQETQYF. DNA of the CDR3: TGCAGCGTTGTGGGCGGCCAAGAGACCCAGTACTTC. The whole variable domain, remainder taken from reference TRBV29-1 and TRBJ2-5, is SAVISQKPSRDICQRGTSLTIQCQVDSQVTMMFWYRQQPGQSLTLIATANQGSEATYESGFVIDKFPISRPNLTFSTLTVSNMSPEDSSIYLCSVVGGQETQYFGPGTRLLVL.

This clonotype was seen many times. The chain has TRBV20-1 and TRBJ2-5; TRBD2 agrees at 11 bases. Germline CDR1 is DFQATT and CDR2 is SNEGSKA (reference sequence). The CDR3 has 14 residues. Trimming cost V 3 bases and J 4 bases; bases outside gene matches: 4. This chain's CDR3 is CSASRLAGTETQYF. Written as DNA, the CDR3 is TGCAGTGCTAGTAGACTAGCGGGAACAGAGACCCAGTACTTC.

This clonotype came up a few times. The rearrangement joins TRBV7-2 to TRBJ2-7, with D possibly TRBD1 on 6 matching bases. The CDR3 consists of 13 residues. Germline lookup yields CDR1 SGHTA and CDR2 FQGNSA. V gave up 6 bases and J gave up 5 bases, with 14 bases separating them. The CDR3 is CASRQGFSDEQYF. The DNA of the CDR3 is TGTGCCAGCAGACAGGGTTTTTCCGACGAGCAGTACTTC.

In this sample, this clonotype turned up many times. The chain joins TRBV25-1 to TRBJ2-2; tentative D call: TRBD1 (7 bases). Trimming stripped 4 bases from V and 6 bases from J, with 15 bases between. The CDR3 has 15 residues. From germline, CDR1 is MGHDK and CDR2 SYGVNS. The DNA for the CDR3 is TGTGCCAGCAGTGGGCGACAGGGAGGCGCCGGGGAGCTGTTTTTT. It codes for CASSGRQGGAGELFF.

This clonotype came up many times. V usage is TRBV28 and J usage is TRBJ2-3; maybe TRBD1 (5 bases). Deletions cut 4 bases from V and 3 bases from J, with 8 bases between. The CDR3 totals 13 residues. Germline V gene sequence: CDR1 MDHEN, CDR2 SYDVKM. The CDR3 loop reads CASSWQGTDTQYF. CDR3 coding DNA: TGTGCCAGCAGTTGGCAGGGTACAGATACGCAGTATTTT.